The entry below gives a single TCR beta chain sequence along with its context. Its antigen is unknown. This clone may be a read error of a much larger clone one base away. Isolation per sample recovered at least 6.5 million PBMCs. A second PCR of 7 to 11 cycles used a sample-barcoded 5' primer and a J-beta primer mix. A 12-random-nucleotide template-switch adaptor tagged each cDNA molecule. One entry per CDR3 protein, called by TCRdb with MiXCR from the 5' RACE reads. This sample yields fewer than 750,000 distinct CDR3 sequences, of which 40% to 65% are seen a single time; 13% belongs to the top ten. The data are from a study of blood T cells in healthy people across ages. Study details: Through template switching, about one barcoded beta molecule was captured per two T cells, as measured in model experiments. General study points: Possibly, changes in expanded clonotypes were confounded because donor CMV status was unknown.

This CDR3 is 15 amino acids long. Germline V CDR1 and CDR2: LGHDT, YNNKEL (reference sequence). This sequence was found in a woman of 80 years or more in good health. This chain connects TRBV3-1 to TRBJ2-1; D remains ambiguous. The J call may be wrong; the DNA end is better matched by TRBJ2-7. Sample: blood. This CDR3 reads CASSQASVWYNEQYF. CDR3 nucleotides: TGTGCCAGCAGCCAAGCGTCTGTCTGGTACAATGAGCAGTACTTC.